This T cell receptor beta chain was identified during a study of T cells of healthy individuals. TCRdb re-called the 5' RACE reads through MiXCR, storing one row per CDR3 protein. The data contain around 98,000 distinct CDR3 sequences, approximately 15% of them singletons. CDR1 and CDR2 from the germline V gene are SGHRS and YFSETQ. There are 15 residues in the CDR3. Germline trimming cut 2 bases from V and 7 bases from J; bases unmatched to any gene: 2. The sequence was collected from a human donor in good health. V gene TRBV5-1 combines with J gene TRBJ2-1; 14 bases agree with TRBD2. The CDR3 region is CASSFGTSGSNEQFF. The CDR3 bases are TGCGCCAGCAGCTTTGGGACTAGCGGGAGTAATGAGCAGTTCTTC.